These T cell receptor beta chains were read from a single sample in a study of T cell repertoires in ileal Crohn's disease. The assay was immunoSEQ multiplex PCR, and TCRdb's table has in-frame clones only and misses some. The sample carries 13,000 to 15,000 clones, around four fifths recorded once. The sequenced sample was ileal tissue. These receptors all stem from an adult with Crohn's disease. The CDR3 runs from the conserved cysteine through the conserved F or W. Fields, in order: CDR3 protein, CDR3 DNA, J gene, V gene, clone size, D gene. The D gene is left open where the match is weak. The size entry is marked missing in some rows and otherwise reads once, few, many or a size class.

CDR3aa: CASSPRGGDYGYTF
CDR3nt: TGTGCCAGCTCACCAAGGGGGGGCGACTATGGCTACACCTTC
j_gene: TRBJ1-2
v_gene: TRBV18
abundance: NA
d_gene: NA

CDR3aa: CASSLVSQGGETQYF
CDR3nt: TGTGCCAGCAGCTTAGTTAGCCAGGGAGGCGAGACCCAGTACTTC
j_gene: TRBJ2-5
v_gene: TRBV7-2
abundance: NA
d_gene: NA

CDR3aa: CASSLRTSGFTPEQFF
CDR3nt: TGCGCCAGCAGCCTACGGACTAGCGGGTTCACGCCCGAGCAGTTCTTC
j_gene: TRBJ2-1
v_gene: TRBV5-1
abundance: NA
d_gene: TRBD2

CDR3aa: CAWSGQFSYEQYF
CDR3nt: TGTGCCTGGAGCGGACAGTTTAGCTACGAGCAGTACTTC
j_gene: TRBJ2-7
v_gene: TRBV30
abundance: NA
d_gene: NA

CDR3aa: CAIGQTGTGELFF
CDR3nt: TGTGCCATCGGGCAAACGGGAACCGGGGAGCTGTTTTTT
j_gene: TRBJ2-2
v_gene: TRBV10-3
abundance: NA
d_gene: NA

CDR3aa: CASSQDSRGRGDTGELFF
CDR3nt: TGTGCCAGCAGCCAAGATAGTAGAGGGAGGGGGGACACCGGGGAGCTGTTTTTT
j_gene: TRBJ2-2
v_gene: TRBV4-2
abundance: NA
d_gene: NA

CDR3aa: CASSSGTGEKYEQYF
CDR3nt: TGCGCCAGCAGCTCCGGGACAGGGGAAAAATACGAGCAGTACTTC
j_gene: TRBJ2-7
v_gene: TRBV5-1
abundance: NA
d_gene: TRBD1

CDR3aa: CASSFGQGNDEQYF
CDR3nt: TGTGCCAGCAGCTTTGGTCAGGGCAACGACGAGCAGTACTTC
j_gene: TRBJ2-7
v_gene: TRBV11-3
abundance: NA
d_gene: NA

CDR3aa: CASSQGGTSLTGELFF
CDR3nt: TGCGCCAGCAGCCAAGGCGGGACTAGTCTCACCGGGGAGCTGTTTTTT
j_gene: TRBJ2-2
v_gene: TRBV4-1
abundance: NA
d_gene: TRBD2

CDR3aa: CASSSKAGGRGEQFF
CDR3nt: TGTGCCAGCAGCTCTAAAGCGGGGGGGCGAGGTGAGCAGTTCTTC
j_gene: TRBJ2-1
v_gene: TRBV7-2
abundance: once
d_gene: TRBD2

CDR3aa: CASSPGHRNTEAFF
CDR3nt: TGTGCCAGCAGCCCCGGACACAGAAACACTGAAGCTTTCTTT
j_gene: TRBJ1-1
v_gene: TRBV9
abundance: NA
d_gene: NA

CDR3aa: CASSDGAGAYEQYF
CDR3nt: TGTGCCAGCAGTGACGGGGCGGGAGCCTACGAGCAGTACTTC
j_gene: TRBJ2-7
v_gene: TRBV25-1
abundance: once
d_gene: TRBD2

CDR3aa: CASSLGAGAKNIQYF
CDR3nt: TGCGCCAGCAGCTTGGGGGCCGGTGCCAAAAACATTCAGTACTTC
j_gene: TRBJ2-4
v_gene: TRBV5-1
abundance: NA
d_gene: NA

CDR3aa: CASSLDREVYEQYF
CDR3nt: TGCGCCAGCAGCTTGGACAGGGAAGTCTACGAGCAGTACTTC
j_gene: TRBJ2-7
v_gene: TRBV5-1
abundance: NA
d_gene: NA

CDR3aa: CASSERTSGRDEQFF
CDR3nt: TGCGCCAGCAGTGAGCGAACTAGCGGGAGGGATGAGCAGTTCTTC
j_gene: TRBJ2-1
v_gene: TRBV10-2
abundance: NA
d_gene: TRBD2

CDR3aa: CASPRDRGPRETQYF
CDR3nt: TGTGCCAGCCCTCGGGACAGGGGGCCGCGGGAGACCCAGTACTTC
j_gene: TRBJ2-5
v_gene: TRBV2
abundance: NA
d_gene: TRBD1

CDR3aa: CASSYRETQYF
CDR3nt: TGTGCCAGCAGCTATAGAGAGACCCAGTACTTC
j_gene: TRBJ2-5
v_gene: TRBV13
abundance: NA
d_gene: NA